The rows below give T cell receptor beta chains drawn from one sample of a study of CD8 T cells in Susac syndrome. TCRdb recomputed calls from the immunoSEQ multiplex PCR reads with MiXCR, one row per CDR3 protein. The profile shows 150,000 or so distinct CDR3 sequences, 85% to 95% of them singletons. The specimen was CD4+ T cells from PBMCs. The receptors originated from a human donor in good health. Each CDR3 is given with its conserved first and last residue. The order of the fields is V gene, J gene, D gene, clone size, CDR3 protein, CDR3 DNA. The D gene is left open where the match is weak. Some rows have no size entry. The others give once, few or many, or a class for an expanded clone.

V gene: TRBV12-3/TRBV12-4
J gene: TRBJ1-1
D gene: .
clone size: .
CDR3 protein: CASSLARLPNTEAFF
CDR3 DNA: TGTGCCAGCAGTTTAGCTCGGCTCCCGAACACTGAAGCTTTCTTT

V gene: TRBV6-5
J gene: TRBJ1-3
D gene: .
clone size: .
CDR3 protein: CASSTPGNTIYF
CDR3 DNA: TGTGCCAGCAGCACCCCTGGAAACACCATATATTTT

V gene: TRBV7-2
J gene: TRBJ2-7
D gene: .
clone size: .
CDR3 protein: CASRRTASSYEQYF
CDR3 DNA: TGTGCCAGCAGAAGGACAGCAAGCTCCTACGAGCAGTACTTC

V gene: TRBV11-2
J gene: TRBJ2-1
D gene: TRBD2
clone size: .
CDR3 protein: CASSPPGLAGLYRSYNEQFF
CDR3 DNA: TGTGCCAGCAGCCCTCCGGGACTAGCGGGGTTATATCGGTCCTACAATGAGCAGTTCTTC

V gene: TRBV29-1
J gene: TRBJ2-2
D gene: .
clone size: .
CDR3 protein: CSSLQGLSTGELFF
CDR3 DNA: TGCAGCTCACTACAGGGCCTTAGCACCGGGGAGCTGTTTTTT

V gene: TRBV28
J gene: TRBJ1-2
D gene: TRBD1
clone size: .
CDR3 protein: CASSFPWAGGGYTF
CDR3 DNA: TGTGCCAGCAGTTTCCCATGGGCAGGGGGCGGCTACACCTTC

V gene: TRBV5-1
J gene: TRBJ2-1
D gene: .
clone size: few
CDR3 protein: CASSLEAGSSYNEQFF
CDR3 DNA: TGCGCCAGCAGCTTGGAGGCCGGTAGCTCCTACAATGAGCAGTTCTTC

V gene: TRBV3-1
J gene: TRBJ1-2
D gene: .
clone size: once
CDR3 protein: CASSQDMRGYTF
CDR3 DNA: TGTGCCAGCAGCCAAGATATGCGGGGCTACACCTTC

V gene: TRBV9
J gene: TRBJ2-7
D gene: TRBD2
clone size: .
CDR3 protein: CASSAGTSGGAYEQYF
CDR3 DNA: TGTGCCAGCAGCGCCGGGACTAGCGGGGGGGCCTACGAGCAGTACTTC

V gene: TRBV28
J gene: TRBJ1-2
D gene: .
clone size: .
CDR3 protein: CASSLQGGWDDYGYTF
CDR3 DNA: TGTGCCAGCAGTTTACAAGGGGGATGGGACGACTATGGCTACACCTTC

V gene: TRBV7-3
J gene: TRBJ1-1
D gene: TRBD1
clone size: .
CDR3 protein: CASSPGTGREAFF
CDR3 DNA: TGTGCCAGCAGCCCCGGGACAGGGAGAGAAGCTTTCTTT

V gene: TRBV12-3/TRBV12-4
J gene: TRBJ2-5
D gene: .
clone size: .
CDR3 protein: CASSLGGPEYQETQYF
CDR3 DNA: TGTGCCAGCAGTTTAGGGGGGCCTGAGTACCAAGAGACCCAGTACTTC

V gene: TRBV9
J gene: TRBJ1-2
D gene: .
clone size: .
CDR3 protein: CASSPIGGYGYTF
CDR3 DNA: TGTGCCAGCAGCCCAATAGGGGGGTATGGCTACACCTTC

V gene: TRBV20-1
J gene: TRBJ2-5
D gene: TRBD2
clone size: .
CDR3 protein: CSASPPGTKTQETQYF
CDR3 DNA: TGCAGTGCTTCGCCCCCCGGGACTAAGACCCAAGAGACCCAGTACTTC

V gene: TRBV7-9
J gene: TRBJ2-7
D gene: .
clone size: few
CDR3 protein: CASSTPQGGLSYEQYF
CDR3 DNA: TGTGCCAGCAGCACCCCACAGGGGGGGCTCTCCTACGAGCAGTACTTC

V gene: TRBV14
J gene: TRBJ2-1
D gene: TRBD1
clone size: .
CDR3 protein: CASSLLGQGHWEQFF
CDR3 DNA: TGTGCCAGCAGCCTCCTGGGACAGGGGCATTGGGAGCAGTTCTTC

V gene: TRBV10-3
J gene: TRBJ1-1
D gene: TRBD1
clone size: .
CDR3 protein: CAIRGDRPHAEAFF
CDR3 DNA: TGTGCCATCAGGGGGGACAGGCCACACGCTGAAGCTTTCTTT

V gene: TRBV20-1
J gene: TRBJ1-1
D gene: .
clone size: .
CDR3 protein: CSAPGYMNTEAFF
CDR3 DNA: TGCAGTGCTCCCGGATACATGAACACTGAAGCTTTCTTT

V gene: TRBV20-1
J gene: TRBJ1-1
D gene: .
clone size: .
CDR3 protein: CSARPRRYRNTEAFF
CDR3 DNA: TGCAGTGCTAGACCCCGAAGATATAGGAACACTGAAGCTTTCTTT

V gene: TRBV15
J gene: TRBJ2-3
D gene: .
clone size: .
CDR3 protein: CATSRNPDVGTDTQYF
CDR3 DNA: TGTGCCACCAGCAGAAATCCCGATGTTGGCACAGATACGCAGTATTTT

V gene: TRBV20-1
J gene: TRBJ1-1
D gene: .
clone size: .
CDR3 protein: CSARVKNTEAFF
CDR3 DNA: TGCAGTGCTAGAGTGAAGAACACTGAAGCTTTCTTT

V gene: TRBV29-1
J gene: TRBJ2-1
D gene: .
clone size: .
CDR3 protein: CSVMGGPGYNEQFF
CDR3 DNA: TGCAGCGTCATGGGGGGGCCGGGGTACAATGAGCAGTTCTTC

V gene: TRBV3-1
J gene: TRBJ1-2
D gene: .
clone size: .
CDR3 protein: CASSQDYPSGYTF
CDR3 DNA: TGTGCCAGCAGCCAAGATTACCCCAGTGGCTACACCTTC

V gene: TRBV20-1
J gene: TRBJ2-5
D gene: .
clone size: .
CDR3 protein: CSAREPGTETQYF
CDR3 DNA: TGCAGTGCTAGAGAGCCAGGGACGGAGACCCAGTACTTC